This TCR beta chain was profiled in a study of T cell responses to AZD1222 COVID-19 vaccine. About the research overall: Pooling was applied to second doses at about 4 or about 12 weeks.

The CDR3 loop spans 11 amino acids. V was clipped by 6 bases and J by 6 bases, with 8 bases between them. Germline V lookup: CDR1 KGHSH, CDR2 LQKENI. Using immunoSEQ multiplex PCR, the repertoire was profiled, and TCRdb retains in-frame clones only, with some absent. The sample records around 180,000 clones, about 85% being singletons. Study outcomes and limitations: Spike-specific TCR breadth and depth grew following two AZD1222 doses. Spike-wide coverage was observed for vaccine-associated CD4 TCRs, with dominant responses at 160-218 and 743-854.

Note on this clone: Its cognate antigen is unknown.

The source was peripheral blood, collected on day 0 of AZD1222 vaccination. This rearrangement joins TRBV18 to TRBJ1-2; no reliable D call. This sequence was found in an adult in good health. CDR3 in DNA: TGTGCCAGCTCTCTTTCCGATGGCTACACCTTC. This encodes CASSLSDGYTF.